These 26 T cell receptor beta chains were all obtained from the same sample, sequenced in a study of T-cell reconstitution after alpha-beta-depleted transplantation in children. Unique molecular identifiers were used in preparing the TCRbeta library. A single record per CDR3 protein comes from TCRdb applying MiXCR to the PCR reads. The sample consists of 400,000 to 550,000 distinct CDR3 sequences, roughly a tenth of them appearing once. Sequences were derived from PBMCs, sampled before TCRalphabeta/CD19-depleted stem cell transplant. Source of these receptors: a child aged 2 to 10 with inherited bone marrow failure, due to receive a stem cell transplant.

This clonotype was recorded many times. The CDR3 DNA reads TGCGCCAGCAGCTTTGACAGAGCGAACACCGGGGAGCTGTTTTTT. Its translation: CASSFDRANTGELFF. V gene TRBV5-1 combines with J gene TRBJ2-2, with D maybe TRBD1 (5 bases). Germline V gives CDR1 SGHRS, CDR2 YFSETQ. The CDR3 contains 15 residues. The germline V and J ends were trimmed by 2 bases and 0 bases, with 8 bases remaining between them. The full variable domain, completed using reference TRBV5-1 and TRBJ2-2, is KAGVTQTPRYLIKTRGQQVTLSCSPISGHRSVSWYQQTPGQGLQFLFEYFSETQRNKGNFPGRFSGRQFSNSRSEMNVSTLELGDSALYLCASSFDRANTGELFFGEGSRLTVL.

This clonotype was counted ten times or more. The chain combines TRBV15 with TRBJ2-1; perhaps TRBD2 as D (6 bases). Trimming took 8 bases from V and 2 from J, leaving 10 bases between them. Germline values: CDR1 LNHNV, CDR2 YYDKDF (reference sequence). CDR3 length: 13 amino acids. The CDR3 sequence: CATRDLPYNEQFF. The CDR3 region has the DNA TGTGCCACCCGGGACTTACCCTACAATGAGCAGTTCTTC.

This clonotype has at least ten counts. This sequence joins TRBV10-2 and TRBJ2-1, with TRBD2 identical over 11 bases. Germline CDR1 WSHSY, CDR2 SAAADI. The CDR3 has 13 residues. The CDR3 loop reads CGAGTSGYNEQFF. Here the CDR3 DNA reads TGCGGAGCGGGGACTAGCGGCTACAATGAGCAGTTCTTC.

V usage is TRBV3-1 and J usage is TRBJ2-4, with D perhaps being TRBD1 or TRBD2 (5 bases each). This CDR3 is built from 17 residues. CDR1 and CDR2 from the germline V gene are LGHDT and YNNKEL (reference sequence). V was trimmed by 11 bases and J by 2 bases, leaving 25 bases between them. Here the CDR3 reads CASSQEETGRSKNIQYF. The DNA of the CDR3 is TGTGCCTCCAGCCAAGAGGAGACGGGGCGATCCAAAAACATTCAGTACTTC.

This clonotype was observed at least ten times. The chain joins TRBV2 to TRBJ2-7, with D unresolved. The CDR3 contains 18 residues. Looked up from germline, CDR1 is SNHLY and CDR2 is FYNNEI. V dropped 0 bases and J dropped 7 bases, with 25 bases sitting between them. CDR3 residues: CASSEAGQAYYRLGEQYF. The CDR3 region has the DNA TGTGCCAGCAGTGAAGCGGGTCAAGCGTATTACCGATTGGGGGAGCAGTACTTC.

The sample holds many counts of this clonotype. The chain uses TRBV12-3 or TRBV12-4 and TRBJ2-1, with D tentatively TRBD2 (5 bases). The CDR3 extends over 14 amino acids. V was clipped by 10 bases and J by 10 bases, with 23 bases between them. The CDR3 loop reads CATLRRLDEQEQFF. The DNA of the CDR3 is TGTGCCACCTTACGGAGGTTAGATGAACAGGAGCAGTTCTTC.

This clonotype occurred many times. As DNA, the CDR3 is TGTGCCAGCAGCCACCGGGGTGGTAATTCACCCCTCCACTTT. This translates into CASSHRGGNSPLHF. The chain joins TRBV6-1 to TRBJ1-6; D is uncertain. V was clipped by 6 bases and J by 6 bases, with 12 bases between them. The CDR3 totals 14 residues. Germline V lookup: CDR1 MNHNS, CDR2 SASEGT.

This clonotype was seen more than once but under ten times. The rearrangement joins TRBV20-1 to TRBJ1-1; D is unresolved. The V gene's germline CDR1 is DFQATT and CDR2 SNEGSKA (reference sequence). V dropped 2 bases and J dropped 0 bases, with 13 bases sitting between them. The CDR3 covers 15 residues. The CDR3 coding sequence is TGCAGTGCTAGACAGAGGGATATCATGAACACTGAAGCTTTCTTT. Its translation is CSARQRDIMNTEAFF.

The sample holds many counts of this clonotype. The chain employs TRBV5-1 and TRBJ2-7; TRBD1 is a possible D gene (6 bases). The germline V and J ends were trimmed by 0 bases and 6 bases, with 13 bases remaining between them. Germline assignment: CDR1 SGHRS and CDR2 YFSETQ. The CDR3 has 14 amino acids. In DNA, the CDR3 is TGCGCCAGCAGCTTGGCCCGGACAGCCCGCGAGCAGTACTTC. Translated, it gives CASSLARTAREQYF. Looking up the rest from reference TRBV5-1 and TRBJ2-7 gives the full variable domain: KAGVTQTPRYLIKTRGQQVTLSCSPISGHRSVSWYQQTPGQGLQFLFEYFSETQRNKGNFPGRFSGRQFSNSRSEMNVSTLELGDSALYLCASSLARTAREQYFGPGTRLTVT.

A single count supports this clonotype. Since a much larger clone is just one base distant, this may be a read error. J is TRBJ2-7 and V is TRBV20-1; 7 positions match TRBD2. The CDR3 runs 15 residues. CDR1 and CDR2 (germline): DFQATT, SNEGSKA (reference sequence). The junction had 8 bases not matched to a gene; V was cut back by 1 base and J by 2 bases. The CDR3 bases are TGCAGTGCTAGAGTAAGAGCGGGAAGTCCCTACGAGCAGTACTTC. This encodes CSARVRAGSPYEQYF.

The V gene is TRBV6-2 or TRBV6-3, the J gene TRBJ2-5, with D perhaps TRBD2 (5 bases). CDR1 and CDR2 (germline): MNHEY, SVGEGT. Trimming removed 6 bases at V and 1 base at J, with 9 bases between. This CDR3 is built from 13 residues. The DNA for the CDR3 is TGTGCCAGCAGACCAGCGGTCCAAGAGACCCAGTACTTC. Protein: CASRPAVQETQYF.

This clonotype was seen ten or more times. The chain links TRBV5-1 to TRBJ2-1, with no clear D. Per germline, CDR1 SGHRS and CDR2 YFSETQ. The germline V and J ends were trimmed by 0 bases and 8 bases, with 9 bases remaining between them. The CDR3 runs 13 residues. CDR3 protein: CASSLVQQDEQFF. The CDR3 region has the DNA TGCGCCAGCAGCTTGGTACAACAAGATGAGCAGTTCTTC. The full variable domain, completed using reference TRBV5-1 and TRBJ2-1, is KAGVTQTPRYLIKTRGQQVTLSCSPISGHRSVSWYQQTPGQGLQFLFEYFSETQRNKGNFPGRFSGRQFSNSRSEMNVSTLELGDSALYLCASSLVQQDEQFFGPGTRLTVL.

This clonotype turned up a few times. The chain joins TRBV20-1 to TRBJ2-7; 11 bases are a match to TRBD1. Trimming at V came to 6 bases and at J to 2 bases, leaving 6 bases not matched to a gene. Germline-derived CDR1 and CDR2 are DFQATT and SNEGSKA (reference sequence). This CDR3 has 14 amino acids. CDR3 bases: TGCAGTGCGAGGACAGGGGGCCCCACCTACGAGCAGTACTTC. Encoded protein: CSARTGGPTYEQYF.

Many counts were recorded for this clonotype. The gene calls are TRBV12-3 or TRBV12-4 and TRBJ2-1; 8 bases are a match to TRBD2. After removal of 4 bases from V and 5 bases from J, the junction contained 4 bases not matched to a gene. The CDR3 spans 14 residues. CDR3 region: CASSSQGLDNEQFF. DNA of the CDR3: TGTGCCAGCAGTTCCCAGGGACTAGACAATGAGCAGTTCTTC.

The J gene is TRBJ2-1, the V gene TRBV27; possible D gene TRBD2, 6 bases. V lost 1 base and J 0 bases, leaving 10 bases between the germline ends. The CDR3 sequence is 16 residues long. CDR1 MNHEY and CDR2 SMNVEV come from the germline V gene (reference sequence). CDR3 DNA: TGTGCCAGCAGTTTATTTGCGGGGAGCTCCTACAATGAGCAGTTCTTC. This encodes CASSLFAGSSYNEQFF.

Ten or more counts support this clonotype. This chain uses TRBV5-1 with TRBJ2-2; no clear D gene. Between the trimmed V and J ends, which lost 1 base and 0 bases, there was a span of 13 bases. Germline values: CDR1 SGHRS, CDR2 YFSETQ. The CDR3 has 17 amino acids. The CDR3 here is CASSLRYGSANTGELFF. In DNA, the CDR3 is TGCGCCAGCAGCTTGCGTTACGGGTCCGCGAACACCGGGGAGCTGTTTTTT.

This clonotype showed up many times. V usage is TRBV12-3 or TRBV12-4 and J usage is TRBJ2-7; 7 nucleotides line up with TRBD2. J was trimmed by 3 bases and V by 3 bases; bases with no gene match: 8. The CDR3 covers 15 residues. The CDR3 coding sequence is TGTGCCAGCAGTTTGTGGACTAGGAATCTCTACGAGCAGTACTTC. This encodes CASSLWTRNLYEQYF.

Ten or more counts support this clonotype. This CDR3 is CASSFGSSNNEQFF. DNA of the CDR3: TGTGCCAGCAGTTTCGGGTCATCTAACAATGAGCAGTTCTTC. The chain uses TRBV6-5 and TRBJ2-1; D is uncertain. Germline V lookup: CDR1 MNHEY, CDR2 SVGAGI. The V end lost 4 bases, the J end lost 5 bases, and 12 bases lay between the germline ends. This CDR3 has 14 amino acids.

This clonotype was observed many times. The V and J genes are TRBV5-5 and TRBJ2-7, with TRBD2 matching over 8 bases. J gave up 0 bases and V 0 bases, and 8 bases lay outside the gene matches. The CDR3 loop spans 17 amino acids. Per germline, CDR1 SGHKS and CDR2 YYEKEE (reference sequence). The CDR3 loop is CASSLGLAILSSYEQYF. The CDR3 DNA reads TGTGCCAGCAGCTTGGGACTAGCGATACTCAGCTCCTACGAGCAGTACTTC.

This clonotype came up many times. The chain links TRBV5-1 to TRBJ2-7, with 11 bases matching TRBD1. After removal of 4 bases from V and 3 bases from J, the junction contained 6 bases not matched to a gene. The CDR3 extends over 15 amino acids. The germline CDR1 and CDR2 sequences are SGHRS and YFSETQ. This CDR3 reads CASSGGGTGGYEQYF. The CDR3 DNA sequence: TGCGCCAGCAGCGGGGGCGGGACAGGGGGCTACGAGCAGTACTTC.

This clonotype was seen repeatedly, ten times or more. This chain links TRBV9 with TRBJ1-2; D is unclear. Trimming removed 4 bases from V and 4 bases from J, with 14 bases in between. This CDR3 contains 14 residues. Germline V gene sequence: CDR1 SGDLS, CDR2 YYNGEE. CDR3 bases: TGTGCCAGCAGCCCCCCTGCTGATTCCTATGGCTACACCTTC. As protein: CASSPPADSYGYTF.

This clonotype appeared many times. The genes are TRBV20-1 and TRBJ2-7; possibly TRBD2 for D (5 bases). Per the germline V gene, CDR1 is DFQATT and CDR2 is SNEGSKA (reference sequence). V was shortened by 6 bases and J by 3 bases, with 12 bases between the two germline ends. CDR3 length equals 12 residues. CDR3 in amino acids: CSALLEYYEQYF. The CDR3 DNA follows: TGCAGTGCCCTACTAGAATACTACGAGCAGTACTTC.

This clonotype was observed at least ten times. This chain connects TRBV5-1 to TRBJ2-2, with D uncertain. Germline V CDR1 and CDR2: SGHRS, YFSETQ. The CDR3 sequence is 14 residues long. The V gene lost 0 bases and the J gene lost 8 bases, with 11 bases spanning the gap. CDR3 region: CASSLVAEQGELFF. In DNA form, the CDR3 reads TGCGCCAGCAGCTTGGTGGCTGAACAGGGGGAGCTGTTTTTT.

This clonotype came up many times. This rearrangement joins TRBV18 to TRBJ1-2, with D possibly being TRBD1 (6 bases). This CDR3 is 13 amino acids long. The germline gives CDR1 KGHSH, CDR2 LQKENI. V was trimmed by 6 bases and J by 6 bases, leaving 14 bases between them. This chain's CDR3 is CASSRGPENGYTF. The CDR3, as DNA: TGTGCCAGCTCGCGGGGGCCGGAGAATGGCTACACCTTC.

This clonotype was found many times. The chain links TRBV12-5 to TRBJ2-2; TRBD2 matches at 7 bases. The length of the CDR3 is 13 residues. Germline CDR1 reads LGHNT; CDR2 reads FRNRAP. V was pared by 8 bases and J by 1 base, with 1 base of the junction left unmatched. CDR3 nucleotides: TGTGCTAGTACGGGAGGGAACACCGGGGAGCTGTTTTTT. It is translated as CASTGGNTGELFF.

CDR3 sequence reads: CASSLSGTGNNEQFF. CDR3 bases: TGTGCCAGCAGTTTATCTGGGACAGGCAACAATGAGCAGTTCTTC. The chain has TRBV27 and TRBJ2-1; 8 nucleotides match TRBD1. Per germline, CDR1 MNHEY and CDR2 SMNVEV (reference sequence). The length of the CDR3 is 15 residues. The ends lost 0 bases at V and 5 bases at J; junction bases unmatched: 3.